The rows below give T cell receptor beta chains drawn from one sample of a study. TCRdb passed the RT-PCR reads through MiXCR, listing each CDR3 protein once. The data show almost 700,000 distinct CDR3 sequences, approximately 15% seen once. The source material was memory CD4+ T cells from blood. Every receptor here comes from a female donor in good health, serving as a healthy control. Each CDR3 is given without its conserved first and last residue.

10	TRBV28	TRBJ1-1	ASRLGHTEAF
12	TRBV7-8	TRBJ1-1	ASSLGPHNTEAF
16	TRBV7-9	TRBJ2-3	ASSRSEGLAGFTDTQY
13	TRBV20-1	TRBJ2-3	SAAPISARTDTQY
13	TRBV7-9	TRBJ2-7	ASSSMHVPNYEQY
13	TRBV3-1	TRBJ2-1	ASSQGDPAGAKQF
14	TRBV4-1	TRBJ2-6	ASSQGMGAGANVLT
16	TRBV7-2	TRBJ1-4	ASSLVAGPGTGGEKLF
12	TRBV28	TRBJ1-4	ASSSAGLIEKLF
13	TRBV7-2	TRBJ1-2	ASSLKDRGRDGYT
11	TRBV13	TRBJ2-7	ASSVGPTGNPD
8	TRBV7-2	TRBJ1-1	ASSLGRAF
13	TRBV27	TRBJ1-5	ASSRLGRDNQPQH
13	TRBV12-3/TRBV12-4	TRBJ2-2	ASSLAPGGTGELF
12	TRBV19	TRBJ1-5	ASTTYGPNQPQH
13	TRBV5-6	TRBJ2-7	ASSFISGYSYEQY
13	TRBV9	TRBJ2-1	ASSARPSFYNEQF
12	TRBV6-1	TRBJ2-1	ASGGLAGADEQF
12	TRBV3-1	TRBJ2-5	ASSQGLGQETQY
12	TRBV30	TRBJ1-2	AWSVQGAYYGYT
13	TRBV9	TRBJ2-5	ASSALTGDQETQY
10	TRBV12-3/TRBV12-4	TRBJ1-2	ASSFSGTGYT
13	TRBV27	TRBJ2-5	ASSLSVAGIETQY
11	TRBV6-2/TRBV6-3	TRBJ2-2	ASSRPKAGELF
15	TRBV7-9	TRBJ1-1	ASSFLITSGVDTEAF
12	TRBV6-4	TRBJ2-3	ASKVGSSTDTQY
11	TRBV7-2	TRBJ1-1	ASSFDYSTEAF
12	TRBV6-5	TRBJ1-3	ATTATPTGNTIY
15	TRBV12-3/TRBV12-4	TRBJ2-3	ASSSLPGTLGTDTQY
12	TRBV20-1	TRBJ2-5	SAGGHGAVETQY
10	TRBV29-1	TRBJ2-1	SARDSGIEQF
12	TRBV5-6	TRBJ2-7	ASSLTGVSYEQY
14	TRBV7-9	TRBJ2-3	ASSLASAGAADTQY
15	TRBV6-6	TRBJ2-7	ASSSQTGPLAPYEQY
12	TRBV6-1	TRBJ2-1	ASSTGTEYNEQF
14	TRBV4-3	TRBJ2-3	ASSPNSGSGADTQY
9	TRBV20-1	TRBJ1-5	SATNNQPQH
14	TRBV7-3	TRBJ1-2	ASSPSLWGANYGYT
12	TRBV11-2	TRBJ2-1	ASSGDSLSDEQF
12	TRBV5-1	TRBJ2-7	ASSFRLVDTEQY
15	TRBV12-3/TRBV12-4	TRBJ2-1	ASSSSEELAAYNEQF
13	TRBV7-2	TRBJ1-6	ASSLTRDRSLPLH
13	TRBV20-1	TRBJ2-2	SASPGTSNTGELF
13	TRBV12-3/TRBV12-4	TRBJ1-4	ASSPGGGYVEKLF
10	TRBV6-2/TRBV6-3	TRBJ1-1	ASSSFDTEAF
13	TRBV10-3	TRBJ2-7	AIREVAGSPNEQY